The 24 T cell receptor beta chains in this list originate from one sample, sequenced in a study of neoadjuvant nivolumab and ipilimumab in lung cancer (dated by TCRdb to 2019 to 2021). Library generation was performed with the immunoSEQ multiplex PCR assay. Here the immuneACCESS table is served through TCRdb, limited to in-frame sequences with V and J called. Missing clones are a known gap in these copies; in checked studies unresolved V genes cover under half, and the rest lacks a known reason. The sample records about 9,700 clones, roughly three quarters of which are singletons. Roughly 7.4% of the sample lies in the top ten. What this sample's time point label stands for: at surgical resection after neoadjuvant nivolumab +/- ipilimumab. This specimen consisted of tumor tissue, obtained after neoadjuvant nivolumab, alone or with ipilimumab, at or shortly before surgery. Receptor source: an adult with non-small cell lung cancer. Some clones in this sample may be carry-over from other donors' samples.

The V call is TRBV11-3, the J call TRBJ2-1; the D is unclear. CDR1 SGHNT and CDR2 YENEEA come from the germline V gene. The CDR3 totals 15 residues. Trimming removed 3 bases at V and 0 bases at J, with 9 bases between. The CDR3 DNA sequence: TGTGCCAGCAGCTTTGACGCCCTCTCCTACAATGAGCAGTTCTTC. Translating it yields CASSFDALSYNEQFF. The complete variable domain, with remaining parts taken from reference TRBV11-3 and TRBJ2-1, reads EAGVVQSPRYKIIEKKQPVAFWCNPISGHNTLYWYLQNLGQGPELLIRYENEEAVDDSQLPKDRFSAERLKGVDSTLKIQPAELGDSAVYLCASSFDALSYNEQFFGPGTRLTVL.

The chain employs TRBV5-1 and TRBJ1-1, with D hard to call. The V and J ends lost 0 bases and 3 bases respectively, with 9 bases between them. The CDR3 spans 14 residues. Per germline, CDR1 SGHRS and CDR2 YFSETQ. The CDR3 DNA reads as TGCGCCAGCAGCTTGGCAGCAACCCACACTGAAGCTTTCTTT. This gives the protein CASSLAATHTEAFF.

The rearrangement joins TRBV9 to TRBJ1-2; D unclear. This CDR3 comprises 14 residues. The germline gives CDR1 SGDLS, CDR2 YYNGEE. Trimming removed 2 bases from V and 10 bases from J, with 18 bases in between. The DNA of the CDR3 is TGTGCCAGCAGCGTTCTTCCGGGAGAGGAGGTCTACACCTTC. Translation gives CASSVLPGEEVYTF.

This chain connects TRBV9 to TRBJ1-4; 7 bases are a match to TRBD1. Germline-derived CDR1 and CDR2 are SGDLS and YYNGEE. This CDR3 has 16 residues. Trimming removed 4 bases from V and 5 bases from J; junction bases left unmatched: 11. The CDR3 nucleotides are TGTGCCAGCAGCCTCTCCCCGGGACAGCCGAATGAAAAACTGTTTTTT. It codes for CASSLSPGQPNEKLFF.

This clone was counted once. The rearrangement uses TRBV29-1 and TRBJ2-7, with D perhaps TRBD1 (6 bases). V lost 0 bases and J lost 6, with 21 bases in between. CDR3 length equals 16 residues. The germline CDR1 and CDR2 sequences are SQVTM and ANQGSEA. The CDR3 DNA reads as TGCAGCGTTGAAGACCCGAACCAGGGGACCGGCGGCGAGCAGTACTTC. Translation gives CSVEDPNQGTGGEQYF.

The chain recombines TRBV29-1 with TRBJ2-7; D possibly matches TRBD1 or TRBD2 (5 bases each). CDR1 is SQVTM, CDR2 ANQGSEA, per germline. V was cut by 5 bases and J by 0 bases, with 14 bases left in between. The CDR3 has 14 amino acids. The CDR3 nucleotides read TGCAGCGTTATTTGGGGGAGTAGCTCCTACGAGCAGTACTTC. Its protein is CSVIWGSSSYEQYF.

The chain joins TRBV15 to TRBJ1-2; D remains ambiguous. Trimming pared 4 bases from V and 0 bases from J, leaving 18 bases between. The CDR3 is 17 amino acids. The germline CDR1 and CDR2 sequences are LNHNV and YYDKDF (reference sequence). CDR3 DNA sequence: TGTGCCACCAGCAACGCGCAGATCTTATTCCCTAACTATGGCTACACCTTC. Its protein product is CATSNAQILFPNYGYTF.

The chain joins TRBV19 to TRBJ2-2; D unresolved. Germline V lookup: CDR1 LNHDA, CDR2 SQIVND (reference sequence). This CDR3 region has 12 residues. The V end lost 1 base, the J end lost 6 bases, and 3 bases lay between the germline ends. The CDR3 DNA sequence: TGTGCCAGTAGTATAGTTGCCGGGGAGCTGTTTTTT. Protein sequence: CASSIVAGELFF.

In its sample, this clone is medium-sized. The chain couples TRBV19 to TRBJ1-2; D possibly corresponds to TRBD1 (6 bases). Per the germline V gene, CDR1 is LNHDA and CDR2 is SQIVND (reference sequence). This CDR3 comprises 15 residues. V lost 5 bases and J lost 8, with 21 bases in between. The CDR3 protein is CASSSIEDRVGGYTF. In DNA, the CDR3 is TGTGCCAGTAGTTCTATCGAGGACAGAGTGGGCGGCTACACCTTC.

The genes are TRBV11-2 and TRBJ2-5; 8 nucleotides match TRBD2. V lost 4 bases and J lost 5; bases outside the gene matches: 9. This CDR3 is built from 15 residues. Germline V gene sequence: CDR1 SGHAT, CDR2 FQNNGV. In nucleotides, the CDR3 is TGTGCCAGCAGCTGGGGCGGGGGGCCTATGGAGACCCAGTACTTC. The encoded protein is CASSWGGGPMETQYF. The whole variable domain, filled in from reference TRBV11-2 and TRBJ2-5, reads EAGVAQSPRYKIIEKRQSVAFWCNPISGHATLYWYQQILGQGPKLLIQFQNNGVVDDSQLPKDRFSAERLKGVDSTLKIQPAKLEDSAVYLCASSWGGGPMETQYFGPGTRLLVL.

The rearrangement joins TRBV2 to TRBJ1-2; TRBD1 matches at 10 bases. The CDR3 extends over 14 amino acids. Looked up from germline, CDR1 is SNHLY and CDR2 is FYNNEI. J gave up 7 bases and V 7 bases, and 9 bases lay outside the gene matches. This CDR3 reads CASTSRGQGFGYTF. The CDR3, as DNA: TGTGCCAGCACTTCAAGGGGACAGGGGTTTGGCTACACCTTC.

The CDR3 is CAWSVLLAGANEQFF. Written as DNA, the CDR3 is TGTGCCTGGAGTGTTTTACTAGCGGGAGCCAATGAGCAGTTCTTC. The chain is built from TRBV30 and TRBJ2-1; 11 bases agree with TRBD2. In germline, CDR1 is GTSNPN, CDR2 SVGIG (reference sequence). The length of the CDR3 is 15 residues. Unmatched junction bases numbered 4, after V lost 0 bases and J lost 6 bases.

This clone occurred a few times. The chain carries TRBV11-2 and TRBJ1-6; D unclear. Trimming took off 0 bases at V and 1 base at J, with 10 bases between the two ends. The germline CDR1 and CDR2 sequences are SGHAT and FQNNGV. The CDR3 has 17 residues. The CDR3 here is CASSLDSSRSYNSPLHF. Here the CDR3 DNA reads TGTGCCAGCAGCTTAGACTCATCAAGGTCCTATAATTCACCCCTCCACTTT.

The genes are TRBV9 and TRBJ1-1, with 10 bases fitting TRBD1. There are 17 residues in the CDR3. V lost 3 bases to trimming and J lost 0 bases; unmatched junction nucleotides: 8. Germline V lookup: CDR1 SGDLS, CDR2 YYNGEE. The CDR3 spells CASSARDRGGMNTEAFF. Written as DNA, the CDR3 is TGTGCCAGCAGCGCCCGGGACAGGGGAGGGATGAACACTGAAGCTTTCTTT.

This chain uses TRBV5-1 with TRBJ2-7; D remains unclear. V lost 7 bases and J 0 bases, leaving 11 bases between the germline ends. This CDR3 region has 13 residues. Germline V lookup: CDR1 SGHRS, CDR2 YFSETQ. DNA of the CDR3: TGCGCCAGCCGAGATTCCTCCTCCTACGAGCAGTACTTC. Protein: CASRDSSSYEQYF.

The rearrangement uses TRBV11-2 and TRBJ1-2, with 9 bases aligning to TRBD1. The CDR3 totals 16 residues. CDR1 is SGHAT and CDR2 is FQNNGV in the germline V gene. Trimming at V came to 1 base and at J to 1 base, leaving 4 bases not matched to a gene. The CDR3 spells CASSLARGQGNYGYTF. As DNA, the CDR3 is TGTGCCAGCAGCTTAGCTAGGGGACAGGGTAACTATGGCTACACCTTC.

This chain uses TRBV6-6 with TRBJ2-1; no reliable D call. CDR1 is MNHNY and CDR2 is SVGAGI in the germline V gene (reference sequence). Trimming shortened V by 5 bases and J by 9 bases, and 14 bases separated the two germline ends. CDR3 length: 13 residues. The CDR3 DNA sequence: TGTGCCAGCAGTCCCCTTCCCGCAAGTGAGCAGTTCTTC. Amino acids: CASSPLPASEQFF.

The rearrangement uses TRBV6-5 and TRBJ2-7, with 8 bases lining up with TRBD1. V was clipped by 6 bases and J by 2 bases; unmatched bases: 9. This CDR3 has 15 amino acids. Germline assignment: CDR1 MNHEY and CDR2 SVGAGI. The DNA for the CDR3 is TGTGCCAGCAGCCGTACCGGGACAGGCCCCTACGAGCAGTACTTC. This translates into CASSRTGTGPYEQYF.

V and J are TRBV2 and TRBJ1-1; D gene ambiguous. V was shortened by 9 bases and J by 7 bases, with 18 bases between the two germline ends. The CDR3 consists of 13 residues. CDR1 and CDR2 from the germline V gene are SNHLY and FYNNEI. CDR3: CARKRRERFEAFF. DNA of the CDR3: TGTGCCAGGAAGCGCCGGGAACGTTTTGAAGCTTTCTTT.

The chain carries TRBV5-1 and TRBJ2-7, with D perhaps given as TRBD1 or TRBD2 (6 bases each). Trimming removed 2 bases from V and 3 bases from J, with 9 bases in between. The CDR3 is made up of 13 amino acids. Germline CDR1 is SGHRS and CDR2 is YFSETQ. CDR3 DNA sequence: TGCGCCAGCAGCTTAGAGGGGGGCTACGAGCAGTACTTC. Its protein product is CASSLEGGYEQYF.

The table lists this clone with a count of one. V usage is TRBV11-3 and J usage is TRBJ2-1; the match to TRBD2 covers 12 bases. With 1 base clipped from V and 3 bases from J, the junction kept 7 bases outside the gene matches. Germline V gene lookup returns CDR1 SGHNT and CDR2 YENEEA. There are 18 residues in the CDR3. The CDR3 bases are TGTGCCAGCAGCTTAGCGACTAGCGGGAGAGGGAGCTACAATGAGCAGTTCTTC. It yields the protein CASSLATSGRGSYNEQFF.

This chain connects TRBV7-3 to TRBJ2-7; no definite D call. The CDR3 consists of 15 residues. Germline assignment: CDR1 SGHTA and CDR2 FQGTGA. V gave up 0 bases and J gave up 3 bases, with 12 bases separating them. As DNA, the CDR3 is TGTGCCAGCAGCTTAACGGCCGGACCTAACTACGAGCAGTACTTC. Translated, it gives CASSLTAGPNYEQYF.

This chain links TRBV10-3 with TRBJ1-2, with D possibly being TRBD1 (6 bases). The CDR3 is 15 amino acids. Germline V gene data show CDR1 as ENHRY and CDR2 as SYGVKD. Trimming left V 6 bases short and J 5 bases short, with 19 bases between. CDR3 sequence (DNA): TGTGCCATCAGCGAAGAAGGGGGGTTGGGATATGGCTACACCTTC. It encodes CAISEEGGLGYGYTF.

V and J are TRBV30 and TRBJ2-1; D remains unclear. The germline V and J ends were trimmed by 4 bases and 6 bases, with 13 bases remaining between them. Germline CDR1 and CDR2: GTSNPN and SVGIG (reference sequence). The CDR3 runs to 13 residues. The DNA for the CDR3 is TGTGCCTGGACACCGGGTCCCTCCAATGAGCAGTTCTTC. It encodes CAWTPGPSNEQFF.